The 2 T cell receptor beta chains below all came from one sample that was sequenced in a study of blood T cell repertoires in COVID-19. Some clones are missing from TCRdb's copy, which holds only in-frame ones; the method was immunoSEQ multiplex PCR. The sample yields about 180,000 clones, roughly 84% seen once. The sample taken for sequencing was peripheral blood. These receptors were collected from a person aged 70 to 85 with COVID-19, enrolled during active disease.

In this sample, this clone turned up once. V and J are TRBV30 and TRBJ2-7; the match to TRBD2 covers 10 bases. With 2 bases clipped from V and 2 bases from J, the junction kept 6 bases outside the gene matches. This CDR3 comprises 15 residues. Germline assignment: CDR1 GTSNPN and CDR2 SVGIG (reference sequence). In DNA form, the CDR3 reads TGTGCCTGGAGTCCCTGGACTAGCGGTCCCTACGAGCAGTACTTC. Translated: CAWSPWTSGPYEQYF.

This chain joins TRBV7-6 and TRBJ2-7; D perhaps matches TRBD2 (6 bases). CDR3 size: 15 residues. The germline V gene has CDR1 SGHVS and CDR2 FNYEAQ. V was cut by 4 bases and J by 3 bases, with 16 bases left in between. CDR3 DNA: TGTGCCAGCAGCTACCGACTAGAAGACTACTACGAGCAGTACTTC. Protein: CASSYRLEDYYEQYF.